This T cell receptor beta chain was retrieved from a study of blood T cell repertoires in COVID-19. Study information: The origin of the acute and convalescent COVID-19 samples was the United States, Italy and Spain.

In the original workflow: The assay estimated nucleated cells by amplifying reference gene primers. Data came from immunoSEQ multiplex PCR; TCRdb stores just in-frame clones and leaves some out. V, J and clone size are taken as reported in that table, and D and trimming were inferred from the DNA itself. Of 150,000 to 200,000 clones listed, 70% to 90% are singletons. This clone turned up a few times. Followed longitudinally, the Seattle patients had been enrolled during active infection. Germline V gene data show CDR1 as MNHEY and CDR2 as SMNVEV (reference sequence). This CDR3 is 16 amino acids long. V dropped 0 bases and J dropped 10; count of bases not matched to a gene: 11.

The chain has TRBV27 and TRBJ2-7; 11 bases agree with TRBD1. This TCR was sampled from a person aged 70 to 80 with COVID-19, enrolled during active disease. Sequencing was done on a sample of peripheral blood. CDR3 in amino acids: CASSLSVGTGGRAQYF. DNA for the CDR3: TGTGCCAGCAGTTTATCAGTTGGGACAGGGGGGCGCGCTCAGTACTTC.